The entry below describes one TCR beta chain. This clone was seen just once. Its antigen is still unknown. No base quality values were provided; no much bigger clone lies one nucleotide off. The record originates from a study of blood T cell repertoires in COVID-19 (dated by TCRdb to about 2020). Background on the whole study: Samples from collaborators originated in the United States, Italy and Spain and spanned both the acute and convalescent phases of COVID-19. The prospective study material was composed of cDNA or gDNA derived from T cells, B-cell-depleted T cells, or PBMCs. Deeply sampled blood TCRbeta repertoires from subjects exposed to, actively infected with, or recovered from COVID-19 were included in the dataset. The repertoires were released in a freely available public database meant as a resource for research on the immune response to SARS-CoV-2. Samples came from the ongoing ImmuneRACE study (first 160 participants) plus 1,254 subjects from 6 global collaborators. A de-identified subject ID, COVID-19 status, age in years and sex were almost always included in the sample metadata. HLA class I and class II types, where available, came from metadata supplied by the sample provider rather than from assay-based typing.

The collaborating institutions used their own protocols to collect whole blood in K2EDTA tubes. For TCRbeta analysis, collaborators shipped samples in one of three forms: frozen whole blood, isolated PBMCs, or DNA extracted from either of those sample types. Overall study outcomes, separate from this receptor: Clinical and demographic metadata were provided uncurated, with the amount varying by source and participant.

TCRbeta CDR3 regions were amplified from genomic DNA using the immunoSEQ Assay, a bias-controlled multiplex PCR. The paper's processing steps were these. Nucleated cell counts per sample were estimated from amplification of reference gene primers within the assay. To quantify the absolute abundance of each unique TCRbeta CDR3 rearrangement, sequence reads were collapsed and filtered. For each sample, productive Simpson clonality was calculated as the square root of Simpson's diversity index across productive rearrangements. TCRdb provides this immuneACCESS table in a form limited to in-frame rearrangements. Some clones are lacking; in checked studies, under half of them reflect an unresolved V gene, and why the rest are absent is not known. Clone size and the V and J calls come from that table; the DNA yielded D and trimming. The sample has around 700,000 clones on record, approximately 90% of them singletons. Jointly, the top ten make up 0.2% to 0.3% of the sample.

This TCR was recovered from a woman in her late teens or twenties with acute or convalescent COVID-19. The sample taken for sequencing was peripheral blood.

The nucleotides read TGTGCCACCAGCCCTGAACAGGGAGCTCCCTACGAGCAGTACTTC. This codes for CATSPEQGAPYEQYF. The chain is encoded by TRBV15 joined to TRBJ2-7; possibly the D gene is TRBD1, per 6 matching bases. The CDR3 has 15 amino acids, counting the end cysteine and phenylalanine. Of all the DNA, just the CDR3 is kept, 45 bases in frame from base 1. Looking up the germline V gene (reference sequence) yields CDR1 LNHNV and CDR2 YYDKDF. At the junction V is shortened by 5 bases and J by 2 bases, with 16 bases in between.